Sequencing of this T cell receptor beta chain was carried out in a study of graft-versus-host responses after intestinal transplantation. Study context: Anti-thymocyte globulin induction preceded roughly 3 years of tacrolimus and steroid maintenance in all recipients.

A note on this clone: Antigen unknown.

Study conclusions and caveats: Among recipient marrow samples, GvH clones were found; some appeared first in ileum or blood. Within the allografts of patients who had graft-donor T cell macrochimerism, graft-versus-host to host-versus-graft clonal ratios were high.

Sequencing was performed with immunoSEQ multiplex PCR; in TCRdb, only in-frame clones are kept and a portion is missing. Among about 100,000 clones listed, roughly 87% were seen once. This clonotype was sampled from a human donor who was the organ donor for an intestinal transplant. Sequenced material: unstimulated CD4+ T cells sorted from spleen or lymph node cells, taken before transplant.

CDR3 nucleotide sequence: TGTGCCAGCAGCCCCCCGAACAGCCTTACCTATGGCTACACCTTC. This gives the protein CASSPPNSLTYGYTF. The rearrangement joins TRBV7-2 to TRBJ1-2; D not certain. Germline CDR1 and CDR2: SGHTA and FQGNSA. The CDR3 sequence is 15 residues long. The V end was cut by 5 bases, the J end by 4 bases, with 17 bases between.